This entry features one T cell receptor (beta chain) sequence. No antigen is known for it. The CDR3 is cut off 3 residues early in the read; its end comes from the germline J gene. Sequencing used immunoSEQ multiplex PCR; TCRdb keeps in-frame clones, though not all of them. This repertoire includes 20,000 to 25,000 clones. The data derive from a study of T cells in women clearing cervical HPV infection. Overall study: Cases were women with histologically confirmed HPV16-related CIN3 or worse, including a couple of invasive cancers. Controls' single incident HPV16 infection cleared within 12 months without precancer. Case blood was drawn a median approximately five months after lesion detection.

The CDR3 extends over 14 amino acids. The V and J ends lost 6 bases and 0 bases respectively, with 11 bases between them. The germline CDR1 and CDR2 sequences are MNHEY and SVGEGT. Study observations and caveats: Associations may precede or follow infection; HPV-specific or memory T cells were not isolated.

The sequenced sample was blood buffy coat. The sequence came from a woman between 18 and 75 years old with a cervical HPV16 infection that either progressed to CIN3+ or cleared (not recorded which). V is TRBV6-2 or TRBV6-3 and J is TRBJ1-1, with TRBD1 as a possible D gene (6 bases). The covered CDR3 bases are TGTGCCAGCAGAAAGGGACACTTGAACACTGAA. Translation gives CASRKGHLNTE. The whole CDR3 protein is CASRKGHLNTEAFF.